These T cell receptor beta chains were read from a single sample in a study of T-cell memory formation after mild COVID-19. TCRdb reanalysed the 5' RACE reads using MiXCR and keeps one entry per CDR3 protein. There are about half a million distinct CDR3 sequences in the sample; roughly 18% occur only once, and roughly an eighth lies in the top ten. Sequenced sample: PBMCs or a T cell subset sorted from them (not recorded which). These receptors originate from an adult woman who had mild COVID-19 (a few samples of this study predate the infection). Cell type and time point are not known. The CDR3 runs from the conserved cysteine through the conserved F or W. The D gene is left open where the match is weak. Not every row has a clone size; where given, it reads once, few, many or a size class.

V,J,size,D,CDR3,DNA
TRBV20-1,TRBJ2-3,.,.,CSGQGLTITDTQYF,TGCAGTGGGCAGGGACTTACAATCACAGATACGCAGTATTTT
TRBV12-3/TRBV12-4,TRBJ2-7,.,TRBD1,CASSFRDSVYEQYF,TGTGCCAGCAGTTTCCGGGACAGCGTCTACGAGCAGTACTTC
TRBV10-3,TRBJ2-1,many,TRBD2,CAISEASGRAANEQFF,TGTGCCATCAGTGAGGCGAGCGGGAGGGCCGCCAATGAGCAGTTCTTC
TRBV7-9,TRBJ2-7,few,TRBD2,CASSLSRGKGGAGVVYEQYF,TGTGCCAGCAGCTTATCAAGGGGCAAGGGTGGTGCGGGAGTTGTCTACGAGCAGTACTTC
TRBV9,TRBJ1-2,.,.,CASSVERTGGNYGYTF,TGTGCCAGCAGCGTAGAACGTACGGGGGGCAACTATGGCTACACCTTC
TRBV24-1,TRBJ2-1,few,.,CATSAPDYPRSYNEQFF,TGTGCCACCAGTGCCCCGGACTATCCCCGCTCCTACAATGAGCAGTTCTTC
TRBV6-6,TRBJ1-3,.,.,CASLGLQEYGNTIYF,TGTGCCAGCCTGGGCCTCCAGGAGTACGGAAACACCATATATTTT
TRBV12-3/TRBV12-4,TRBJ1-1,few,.,CASRLSGGQNTEAFF,TGTGCCAGCAGACTATCCGGGGGCCAGAACACTGAAGCTTTCTTT
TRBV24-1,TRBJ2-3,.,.,CATSDPGPLHDTQYF,TGTGCCACCAGTGACCCGGGACCTCTACACGATACGCAGTATTTT
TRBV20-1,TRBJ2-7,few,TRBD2,CSAGGLTSGYEQYF,TGCAGTGCTGGAGGGCTGACTAGCGGCTACGAGCAGTACTTC
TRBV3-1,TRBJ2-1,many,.,CASSHRDTEQFF,TGTGCCAGCAGTCACAGGGATACTGAGCAGTTCTTC
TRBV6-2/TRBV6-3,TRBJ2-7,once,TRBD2,CASSPSTSDYEQYF,TGTGCCAGCAGTCCTTCGACTAGCGACTACGAGCAGTACTTC
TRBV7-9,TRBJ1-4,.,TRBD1,CASSPIRDRSEKLFF,TGTGCCAGCAGCCCCATCCGGGACAGAAGTGAAAAACTGTTTTTT
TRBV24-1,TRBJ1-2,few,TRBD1,CATSDLDRGNGYTF,TGTGCCACCAGTGATTTGGACAGGGGGAATGGCTACACCTTC
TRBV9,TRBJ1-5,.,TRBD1,CASSRDRDQPQHF,TGTGCCAGCAGCAGGGACAGGGATCAGCCCCAGCATTTT
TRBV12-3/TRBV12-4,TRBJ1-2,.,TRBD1,CASAIKGWMETGRKHTF,TGTGCCAGCGCTATAAAGGGGTGGATGGAGACAGGGAGGAAGCACACCTTC
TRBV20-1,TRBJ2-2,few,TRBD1,CSAPTGVTGELFF,TGCAGTGCTCCCACAGGGGTCACCGGGGAGCTGTTTTTT
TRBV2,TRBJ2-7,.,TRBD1,CASRNWTGFNEQYF,TGTGCCAGCAGGAACTGGACAGGGTTCAACGAGCAGTACTTC
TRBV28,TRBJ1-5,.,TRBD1,CASSILTGNNQPQHF,TGTGCCAGCAGTATACTGACAGGGAATAATCAGCCCCAGCATTTT
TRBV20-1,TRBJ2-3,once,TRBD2,CSAGRSGSSTDTQYF,TGCAGTGCCGGACGGAGCGGGAGTAGCACAGATACGCAGTATTTT
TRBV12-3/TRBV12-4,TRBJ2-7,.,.,CASSFNSAYEQYF,TGTGCCAGCAGTTTTAACAGTGCCTACGAGCAGTACTTC
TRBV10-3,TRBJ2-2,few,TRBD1,CAILDREGTGELFF,TGTGCCATTCTGGACAGGGAAGGTACCGGGGAGCTGTTTTTT
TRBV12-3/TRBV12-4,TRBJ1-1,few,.,CASSLRGGLEAFF,TGTGCCAGCAGTTTGAGGGGGGGTTTGGAAGCTTTCTTT
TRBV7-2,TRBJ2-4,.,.,CASSLRVAKNIQYF,TGTGCCAGCAGCCTCAGGGTAGCCAAAAACATTCAGTACTTC
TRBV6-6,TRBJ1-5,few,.,CASSYGADLGNQPQHF,TGTGCCAGCAGTTACGGGGCAGACTTGGGCAATCAGCCCCAGCATTTT
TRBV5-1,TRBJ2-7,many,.,CASSLDPASSSYEQYF,TGCGCCAGCAGCTTGGACCCGGCGTCAAGCTCCTACGAGCAGTACTTC
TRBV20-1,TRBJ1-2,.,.,CSATRGSPTGSAF,TGCAGTGCTACCCGAGGATCCCCTACAGGGTCGGCTTTC
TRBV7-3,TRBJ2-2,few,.,CASSLTPVGRGLAGELFF,TGTGCCAGCAGCTTAACCCCCGTGGGTCGGGGGTTAGCCGGGGAGCTGTTTTTT
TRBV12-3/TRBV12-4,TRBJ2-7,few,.,CASSLGPAPSDSYEQYF,TGTGCCAGCAGTTTAGGCCCGGCGCCATCGGACTCCTACGAGCAGTACTTC
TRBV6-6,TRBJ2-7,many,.,CASSYSSEQYF,TGTGCCAGCAGTTACTCGAGCGAGCAGTACTTC
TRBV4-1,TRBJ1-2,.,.,CASSQDYGTLPGYTF,TGCGCCAGCAGCCAAGATTACGGGACCCTGCCTGGCTACACCTTC
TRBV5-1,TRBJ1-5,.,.,CASSLAEGGQPQHF,TGCGCCAGCAGCTTGGCCGAGGGTGGTCAGCCCCAGCATTTT
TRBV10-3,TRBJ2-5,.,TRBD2,CAISESPGLAGGETQYF,TGTGCCATCAGTGAGTCCCCGGGACTAGCGGGAGGCGAGACCCAGTACTTC
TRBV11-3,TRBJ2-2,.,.,CASSPVSWKNTGELFF,TGTGCCAGCAGCCCCGTTTCCTGGAAAAACACCGGGGAGCTGTTTTTT
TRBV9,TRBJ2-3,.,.,CASSVDQGGHTDTQYF,TGTGCCAGCAGCGTAGATCAGGGGGGGCACACAGATACGCAGTATTTT
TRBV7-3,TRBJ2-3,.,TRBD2,CASSLSRRGGGPDTQYF,TGTGCCAGCAGCTTAAGCCGGCGGGGCGGGGGTCCAGATACGCAGTATTTT
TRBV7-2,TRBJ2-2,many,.,CASSLGPGGELFF,TGTGCCAGCAGCTTAGGCCCCGGAGGGGAGCTGTTTTTT
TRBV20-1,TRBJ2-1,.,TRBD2,CSAASSGAYNEQFF,TGCAGTGCTGCCTCTAGCGGGGCTTACAATGAGCAGTTCTTC
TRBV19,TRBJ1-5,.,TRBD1,CASSSTRQGSSNQPQHF,TGTGCCAGTAGTTCGACGAGACAGGGAAGTAGCAATCAGCCCCAGCATTTT
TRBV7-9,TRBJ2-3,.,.,CASSHDQPGDTQYF,TGTGCCAGCAGCCACGACCAACCGGGGGATACGCAGTATTTT